This T cell receptor beta chain is from a study of blood T cell repertoires in COVID-19. About the study: Acute and convalescent COVID-19 specimens originated in the United States, Italy and Spain. PBMCs, B-cell-depleted T cells, or T cells provided the cDNA or gDNA that made up the material.

The CDR3 is made up of 11 amino acids. Germline V lookup: CDR1 MNHNS, CDR2 SASEGT. In the original analysis: Amplification of reference gene primers was used by the study to estimate nucleated cell counts. Profiled with immunoSEQ multiplex PCR; TCRdb holds only in-frame clones, not every one. That table furnishes V, J and clone size, whereas the DNA furnished D and trimming. The table lists approximately 220,000 clones, just over 85% of them singletons. Comment on this clone: One junction end disagrees with the germline gene, perhaps due to a read error.

The TCR originated in a man between 45 and 60 years old with acute or convalescent COVID-19. The sample was peripheral blood. J is TRBJ2-3 and V is TRBV6-1; perhaps D is TRBD1 or TRBD2 (5 bases each). CDR3 protein: CASGEGRTQYF. CDR3 nucleotide sequence: TGTGCCAGCGGTGAGGGGCGTACGCAGTATTTT.